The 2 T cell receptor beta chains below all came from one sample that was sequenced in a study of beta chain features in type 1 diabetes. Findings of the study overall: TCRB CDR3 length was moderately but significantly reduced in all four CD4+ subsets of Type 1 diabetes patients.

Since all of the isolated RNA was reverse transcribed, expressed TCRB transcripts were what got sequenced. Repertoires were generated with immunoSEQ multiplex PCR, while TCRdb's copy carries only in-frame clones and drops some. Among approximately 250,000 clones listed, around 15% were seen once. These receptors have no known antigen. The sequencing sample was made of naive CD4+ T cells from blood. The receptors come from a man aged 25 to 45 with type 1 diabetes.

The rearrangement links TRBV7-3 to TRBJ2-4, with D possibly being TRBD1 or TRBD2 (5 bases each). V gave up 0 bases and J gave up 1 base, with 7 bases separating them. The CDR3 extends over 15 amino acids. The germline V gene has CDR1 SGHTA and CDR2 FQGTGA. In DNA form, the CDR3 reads TGTGCCAGCAGCTTAACTGGGACCGCCAAAAACATTCAGTACTTC. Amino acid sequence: CASSLTGTAKNIQYF.

The CDR3 DNA is TGTGCCAGCAGTTCTCAGGGTTACAATCAGCCCCAGCATTTT. It codes for CASSSQGYNQPQHF. V gene TRBV6-6 combines with J gene TRBJ1-5, with D perhaps matching TRBD1 (5 bases). Looked up from germline, CDR1 is MNHNY and CDR2 is SVGAGI (reference sequence). Between the trimmed V and J ends, which lost 4 bases and 3 bases, there was a span of 10 bases. The CDR3 sequence is 14 residues long.